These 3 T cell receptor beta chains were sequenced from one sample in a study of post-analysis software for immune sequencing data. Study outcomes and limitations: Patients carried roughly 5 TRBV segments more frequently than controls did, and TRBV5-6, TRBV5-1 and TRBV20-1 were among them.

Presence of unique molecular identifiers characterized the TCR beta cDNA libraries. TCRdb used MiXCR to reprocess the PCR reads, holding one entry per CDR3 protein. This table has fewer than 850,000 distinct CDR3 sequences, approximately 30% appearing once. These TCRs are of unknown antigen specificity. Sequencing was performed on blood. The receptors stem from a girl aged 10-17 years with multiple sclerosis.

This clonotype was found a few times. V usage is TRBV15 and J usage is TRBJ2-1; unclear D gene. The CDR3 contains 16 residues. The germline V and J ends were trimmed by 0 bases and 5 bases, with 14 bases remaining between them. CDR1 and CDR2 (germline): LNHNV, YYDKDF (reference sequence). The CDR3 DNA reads TGTGCCACCAGCAGAGAGGCCGGTAAGGATCACAATGAGCAGTTCTTC. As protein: CATSREAGKDHNEQFF.

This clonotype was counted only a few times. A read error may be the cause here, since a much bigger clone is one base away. This CDR3 is CSTRAGDHSPLHF. Written as DNA, the CDR3 is TGCAGTACTAGAGCTGGGGATCATTCACCCCTCCACTTT. V gene TRBV20-1 combines with J gene TRBJ1-6; D is uncertain. CDR3 size: 13 residues. Germline V gene lookup returns CDR1 DFQATT and CDR2 SNEGSKA (reference sequence).

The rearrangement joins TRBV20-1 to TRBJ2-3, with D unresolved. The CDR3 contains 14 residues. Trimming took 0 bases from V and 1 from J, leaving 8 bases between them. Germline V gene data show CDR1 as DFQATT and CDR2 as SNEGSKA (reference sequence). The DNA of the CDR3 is TGCAGTGCTAGAGACCCCGACGGCACAGATACGCAGTATTTT. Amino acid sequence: CSARDPDGTDTQYF.